The 3 T cell receptor beta chains presented below share a single source sample, sequenced in a study of blood T cell repertoires in COVID-19 (dated by TCRdb to 2020 to 2021). The library relied on the immunoSEQ multiplex PCR assay. The source is immuneACCESS, and TCRdb retained only in-frame sequences with V and J called. Part of the clones is not carried over; for the studies checked, unresolved V genes explain less than half of this, and the remainder is unexplained. Here the sample has approximately 150,000 clones; more than 80% occur a single time. The top ten clones comprise 4.5% to 5.5% of the sample. The source material was peripheral blood. These receptor sequences come from a human donor in a cohort sampled during active COVID-19.

V and J are TRBV7-8 and TRBJ2-7; 8 nucleotides align to TRBD1. J lost 7 bases, V lost 1 base, and 9 bases had no gene match. The germline CDR1 and CDR2 sequences are SGHVS and FQNEAQ. The CDR3 spans 15 residues. For the CDR3, the DNA is TGTGCCAGCAGCTTAGTTGGGACAGGTATATCAGAGCAGTACTTC. Protein product: CASSLVGTGISEQYF.

J is TRBJ2-5 and V is TRBV5-1, with 10 nucleotides matching TRBD2. The germline gives CDR1 SGHRS, CDR2 YFSETQ. V was pared by 4 bases and J by 4 bases, with 10 bases of the junction left unmatched. The CDR3 consists of 16 residues. CDR3: CASSPSLAGARETQYF. Here the CDR3 DNA reads TGCGCCAGCAGCCCCTCGCTAGCGGGAGCGCGAGAGACCCAGTACTTC. Combining the CDR3 with reference TRBV5-1 and TRBJ2-5 gives the whole variable domain KAGVTQTPRYLIKTRGQQVTLSCSPISGHRSVSWYQQTPGQGLQFLFEYFSETQRNKGNFPGRFSGRQFSNSRSEMNVSTLELGDSALYLCASSPSLAGARETQYFGPGTRLLVL.

The rearrangement links TRBV15 to TRBJ2-7; 8 bases fit TRBD1. Looked up from germline, CDR1 is LNHNV and CDR2 is YYDKDF (reference sequence). The trim removed 8 bases at V and 0 bases at J, leaving 3 bases unmatched. The CDR3 length is 13 residues. The DNA for the CDR3 is TGTGCCACCGGGGGGACAGGCTCCTACGAGCAGTACTTC. Translating it yields CATGGTGSYEQYF.